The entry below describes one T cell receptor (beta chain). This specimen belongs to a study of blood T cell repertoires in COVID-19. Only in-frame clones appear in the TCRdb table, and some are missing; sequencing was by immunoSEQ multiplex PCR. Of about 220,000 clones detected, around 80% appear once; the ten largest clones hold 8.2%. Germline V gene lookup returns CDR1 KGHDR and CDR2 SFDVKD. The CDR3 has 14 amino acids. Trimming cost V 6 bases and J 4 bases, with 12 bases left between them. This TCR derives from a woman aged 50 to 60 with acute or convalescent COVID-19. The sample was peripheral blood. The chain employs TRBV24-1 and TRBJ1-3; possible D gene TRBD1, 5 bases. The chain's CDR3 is CATSPGGSGNTIYF. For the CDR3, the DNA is TGTGCCACCAGTCCTGGGGGGTCCGGAAACACCATATATTTT.